This T cell receptor beta chain was captured by sequencing in a study of T cells in Graves' hyperthyroidism and ophthalmopathy. Study-wide points: Among thyroid clonotypes expanded above 0.001, most also appeared in blood.

This clonotype has ten or more counts. The antigen is undetermined. Trimming took 5 bases from V and 9 from J; bases not matched to a gene: 18. The length of the CDR3 is 17 residues. In germline, CDR1 is SEHNR, CDR2 FQNEAQ (reference sequence). Absence of ophthalmopathy progression within 18 months defined stable Graves' hyperthyroidism. RNA transcripts yielded amplified TCR beta CDR3 regions. First-round RT-PCR targeting the TCR CDR3 was performed with the HTBI primer set. TCRdb re-called the multiplex PCR reads with MiXCR, one entry per CDR3 protein. Seen here are some 400,000 distinct CDR3 sequences, roughly 13% observed once, and the top ten hold 11%.

The clonotype was recovered from a woman between 55 and 75 years old with Graves' hyperthyroidism. The specimen sequenced was blood. The V and J genes are TRBV7-9 and TRBJ2-1; 8 positions match TRBD2. CDR3 loop: CASSPGRLGLAVGEQFF. CDR3 in DNA: TGTGCCAGCAGCCCGGGCAGACTCGGACTAGCAGTAGGTGAGCAGTTCTTC.